This passage covers 29 T cell receptor beta chains from one sample sequenced in a study of blood T cell repertoires in COVID-19. The repertoire was sequenced with immunoSEQ multiplex PCR; TCRdb's copy has only in-frame clones and lacks some. Altogether fewer than 80,000 clones are present, 80% to 95% being singletons, with the ten largest covering 6.9%. Specimen: peripheral blood. These receptors came from a human donor in a cohort sampled during active COVID-19.

The chain is built from TRBV28 and TRBJ1-5, with TRBD1 identical over 7 bases. With V trimmed by 10 bases and J by 3 bases, 6 bases remained unmatched. Germline CDR1 MDHEN, CDR2 SYDVKM. CDR3 length equals 13 residues. CDR3 in DNA: TGTGCCATTAGGACAGGAAACAATCAGCCCCAGCATTTT. Protein product: CAIRTGNNQPQHF.

The V and J genes are TRBV5-4 and TRBJ2-2; the D gene is possibly TRBD1 (5 bases). V was trimmed by 1 base and J by 1 base, leaving 5 bases between them. The CDR3 has 14 amino acids. Per germline, CDR1 SGHNT and CDR2 YYREEE (reference sequence). The CDR3 sequence: CASSLRGNTGELFF. The DNA of the CDR3 is TGTGCCAGCAGCTTGAGGGGGAACACCGGGGAGCTGTTTTTT.

V is TRBV28 and J is TRBJ2-3; D gene unclear. The CDR3 is 12 residues long. Trimming removed 7 bases at V and 4 bases at J, with 9 bases between. CDR1 is MDHEN, CDR2 SYDVKM, per germline. CDR3 sequence (DNA): TGTGCCAGCATTGGCCATCCAGATACGCAGTATTTT. Protein product: CASIGHPDTQYF.

This clone is a singleton in its sample. In nucleotides, the CDR3 is TGCAGTGCTAGTACAGGGGGCTATGGCTACACCTTC. This sequence encodes CSASTGGYGYTF. V usage is TRBV20-1 and J usage is TRBJ1-2, with 8 bases fitting TRBD1. The CDR3 spans 12 residues. Germline assignment: CDR1 DFQATT and CDR2 SNEGSKA (reference sequence). Trimming at V came to 3 bases and at J to 4 bases, leaving 1 base not matched to a gene.

The chain links TRBV6-2 or TRBV6-3 to TRBJ2-1, with 7 bases that match TRBD2. Germline values: CDR1 MNHEY, CDR2 SVGEGT. This CDR3 has 15 residues. V was clipped by 4 bases and J by 7 bases; unmatched bases: 10. CDR3: CASSSRAAGRNEQFF. The CDR3 region has the DNA TGTGCCAGCAGTTCTCGGGCCGCCGGGAGGAATGAGCAGTTCTTC.

The rearrangement uses TRBV7-8 and TRBJ2-3, with 7 bases lining up with TRBD2. CDR1 is SGHVS, CDR2 FQNEAQ, per germline. The CDR3 runs to 17 residues. The trim removed 4 bases at V and 0 bases at J, leaving 10 bases unmatched. CDR3 amino acids: CASSSPKRGLSTDTQYF. The CDR3 nucleotides are TGTGCCAGCAGCTCCCCCAAGCGGGGCCTTAGCACAGATACGCAGTATTTT.

The chain is built from TRBV19 and TRBJ1-6; TRBD1 matches 7 bases. Germline CDR1 and CDR2: LNHDA and SQIVND (reference sequence). Losses at the gene ends were 6 bases for V and 9 bases for J; bases not matched to a gene: 11. The CDR3 has 15 amino acids. The CDR3 loop is CASRNSGTEASPLHF. CDR3 nucleotide sequence: TGTGCCAGTAGGAACTCCGGGACAGAAGCTTCACCCCTCCACTTT.

The rearrangement joins TRBV19 to TRBJ1-1; the D gene is possibly TRBD1 (6 bases). CDR1 LNHDA and CDR2 SQIVND come from the germline V gene (reference sequence). This CDR3 is built from 14 residues. The V and J ends lost 4 bases and 1 base respectively, with 10 bases between them. The CDR3 here is CASSTVRGNTEAFF. The CDR3 region has the DNA TGTGCCAGTAGTACAGTCAGGGGGAACACTGAAGCTTTCTTT.

The chain recombines TRBV15 with TRBJ1-6; D gene ambiguous. CDR1 and CDR2 from the germline V gene are LNHNV and YYDKDF (reference sequence). The CDR3 is 15 residues long. Deletions cut 0 bases from V and 10 bases from J, with 13 bases between. The DNA for the CDR3 is TGTGCCACCAGCAGAGATCGCGGGAAAGGGTCACCCCTCCACTTT. It specifies CATSRDRGKGSPLHF.

The V gene is TRBV6-5, the J gene TRBJ2-2; no clear D gene. With 3 bases removed from V and 5 bases from J, the gap between germline ends came to 7 bases. From germline, CDR1 is MNHEY and CDR2 SVGAGI. This CDR3 is built from 13 residues. CDR3 residues: CASSYTVTGELFF. The DNA for the CDR3 is TGTGCCAGCAGTTATACAGTTACCGGGGAGCTGTTTTTT.

CDR3 bases: TGTGCCAGTACCCCAACTAGCGGGGGTACCATTTGGGGGATGGAGACCCAGTACTTC. Amino acid sequence: CASTPTSGGTIWGMETQYF. The chain links TRBV19 to TRBJ2-5; 11 bases are shared with TRBD2. Germline CDR1 reads LNHDA; CDR2 reads SQIVND (reference sequence). Trimming at V came to 7 bases and at J to 5 bases, leaving 21 bases not matched to a gene. CDR3 length: 19 residues.

V gene TRBV4-1 combines with J gene TRBJ2-1, with a tentative D call TRBD2 (6 bases). The V and J ends lost 2 bases and 8 bases respectively, with 16 bases between them. This CDR3 is built from 15 residues. Germline CDR1 reads MGHRA; CDR2 reads YSYEKL. CDR3 nucleotide sequence: TGCGCCAGCAGCCAAAATGGAGCGGGCCGGGATGAGCAGTTCTTC. Encoded protein: CASSQNGAGRDEQFF.

V usage is TRBV7-2 and J usage is TRBJ1-5; TRBD1 might be the D (5 bases). Trimming removed 6 bases at V and 2 bases at J, with 23 bases between. This CDR3 has 18 amino acids. Looked up from germline, CDR1 is SGHTA and CDR2 is FQGNSA. This chain's CDR3 is CASSRVGQGPGGNQPQHF. CDR3 nucleotides: TGTGCCAGCAGTCGCGTGGGTCAGGGCCCTGGGGGCAATCAGCCCCAGCATTTT.

Comments on this clone: Different DNA sequences within this sample yield the same CDR3. The gene calls are TRBV10-2 and TRBJ2-1; 9 bases map to TRBD1. Germline V lookup: CDR1 WSHSY, CDR2 SAAADI. The V and J ends lost 8 bases and 7 bases, in that order; junction bases with no gene match: 9. The CDR3 extends over 14 amino acids. CDR3 region: CASLGDRAGNEQFF. CDR3 nucleotides: TGCGCCAGCTTAGGGGACAGGGCTGGTAATGAGCAGTTCTTC.

This chain links TRBV3-1 (or the pseudogene TRBV3-2) with TRBJ2-5, with TRBD1 as a possible D gene (6 bases). CDR1 is LGHDT and CDR2 is YNNKEL in the germline V gene (reference sequence). The CDR3 has 17 amino acids. The V end was cut by 3 bases, the J end by 5 bases, with 22 bases between. The CDR3 protein is CASSHARGRTEGETQYF. The DNA of the CDR3 is TGTGCCAGCAGCCACGCAAGGGGTAGGACAGAGGGGGAGACCCAGTACTTC.

This clone was found once. The J gene is TRBJ2-1, the V gene TRBV27, with 10 bases identical to TRBD2. Germline loops: CDR1 MNHEY, CDR2 SMNVEV (reference sequence). The CDR3 loop spans 17 amino acids. J gave up 9 bases and V 6 bases, and 17 bases lay outside the gene matches. CDR3 loop: CASRLEWSSGGSAEQFF. The CDR3 DNA follows: TGTGCCAGCAGATTAGAGTGGTCTAGCGGGGGCTCAGCTGAGCAGTTCTTC.

The chain is built from TRBV5-1 and TRBJ1-1, with D possibly matching TRBD1 (5 bases). The CDR3 consists of 15 residues. Germline values: CDR1 SGHRS, CDR2 YFSETQ. Trimming stripped 0 bases from V and 0 bases from J, with 9 bases between. CDR3 coding DNA: TGCGCCAGCAGCTTGGGTGGGGGGGTGAACACTGAAGCTTTCTTT. This sequence encodes CASSLGGGVNTEAFF.

The genes are TRBV5-8 and TRBJ1-4; D ambiguous. There are 15 residues in the CDR3. V gave up 5 bases and J gave up 4 bases, with 15 bases separating them. CDR1 is SGHTS and CDR2 is YDEGEE in the germline V gene. The CDR3, as DNA: TGTGCCAGCAGGCGGGCGGCAGTAATTAATGAAAAACTGTTTTTT. Translated, it gives CASRRAAVINEKLFF.

The rearrangement uses TRBV20-1 and TRBJ2-3; TRBD2 might be the D (5 bases). Germline CDR1 is DFQATT and CDR2 is SNEGSKA (reference sequence). The CDR3 runs to 14 residues. The V end lost 3 bases, the J end lost 3 bases, and 13 bases lay between the germline ends. CDR3 nucleotides: TGCAGTGCTAGTCTGGGGTCGGGGACAGATACGCAGTATTTT. Translating it yields CSASLGSGTDTQYF.

CDR3 residues: CASSLGQGASGYTF. DNA for the CDR3: TGTGCCAGCAGCTTAGGACAGGGGGCCAGTGGCTACACCTTC. This chain connects TRBV7-6 to TRBJ1-2; TRBD1 matches 10 bases. This CDR3 comprises 14 residues. V trimming: 1 base; J trimming: 7 bases; junction bases outside the gene matches: 3. Germline values: CDR1 SGHVS, CDR2 FNYEAQ.

This chain joins TRBV9 and TRBJ1-1; 10 nucleotides align to TRBD1. V shed 4 bases and J 2 bases; nucleotides not matched to a gene: 5. The CDR3 runs 15 residues. Germline V gives CDR1 SGDLS, CDR2 YYNGEE. CDR3 sequence (DNA): TGTGCCAGCAGCCCCGGGACAGGGGTTAACACTGAAGCTTTCTTT. As protein: CASSPGTGVNTEAFF. Complete variable domain (other parts from reference TRBV9 and TRBJ1-1): DSGVTQTPKHLITATGQRVTLRCSPRSGDLSVYWYQQSLDQGLQFLIQYYNGEERAKGNILERFSAQQFPDLHSELNLSSLELGDSALYFCASSPGTGVNTEAFFGQGTRLTVV.

J is TRBJ1-6 and V is TRBV7-2; TRBD1 agrees at 7 bases. There are 17 residues in the CDR3. The junction had 11 bases not matched to a gene; V was cut back by 4 bases and J by 5 bases. Germline V gene sequence: CDR1 SGHTA, CDR2 FQGNSA. For the CDR3, the DNA is TGTGCCAGCAGCTCCCCGGGACAGATTTTAAATAATTCACCCCTCCACTTT. It translates to CASSSPGQILNNSPLHF.

This clone was seen just once. This chain connects TRBV19 to TRBJ1-4; no reliable D call. The CDR3 consists of 15 residues. Between the trimmed V and J ends, which lost 5 bases and 0 bases, there was a span of 10 bases. The germline gives CDR1 LNHDA, CDR2 SQIVND (reference sequence). The CDR3 DNA reads TGTGCCAGTAGTCGGGAGGCCGCAACTAATGAAAAACTGTTTTTT. Encoded protein: CASSREAATNEKLFF.

The chain couples TRBV25-1 to TRBJ2-3; D not certain. The CDR3 extends over 12 amino acids. The germline gives CDR1 MGHDK, CDR2 SYGVNS. The germline V and J ends were trimmed by 4 bases and 2 bases, with 4 bases remaining between them. CDR3 sequence reads: CASSGYTDTQYF. The CDR3 DNA reads as TGTGCCAGCAGTGGCTACACAGATACGCAGTATTTT.

This clone has just one count. The chain links TRBV13 to TRBJ2-5; no clear D gene. Trimming stripped 2 bases from V and 5 bases from J, with 12 bases between. Germline CDR1 is PRHDT and CDR2 is FYEKMQ (reference sequence). This CDR3 region has 14 residues. The CDR3 DNA is TGTGCCAGCAGCTTATATATGCGGTTCGAGACCCAGTACTTC. Its protein is CASSLYMRFETQYF. The whole variable domain, filled in from reference TRBV13 and TRBJ2-5, reads AAGVIQSPRHLIKEKRETATLKCYPIPRHDTVYWYQQGPGQDPQFLISFYEKMQSDKGSIPDRFSAQQFSDYHSELNMSSLELGDSALYFCASSLYMRFETQYFGPGTRLLVL.

This chain connects TRBV3-1 (or the pseudogene TRBV3-2) to TRBJ1-4; no clear D gene. Trimming removed 5 bases at V and 7 bases at J, with 20 bases between. This CDR3 is built from 16 residues. Germline CDR1 reads LGHDT; CDR2 reads YNNKEL (reference sequence). CDR3 nucleotides: TGTGCCAGCAGCTCGAGCGGAAGAGAGTTGGGTGAAAAACTGTTTTTT. Translated: CASSSSGRELGEKLFF.

The chain couples TRBV27 to TRBJ2-6, with 11 bases aligning to TRBD1. Germline V lookup: CDR1 MNHEY, CDR2 SMNVEV (reference sequence). J gave up 12 bases and V 6 bases, and 7 bases lay outside the gene matches. The CDR3 spans 14 residues. The CDR3: CASSRTGGGLVLTF. DNA of the CDR3: TGTGCCAGCAGCCGGACAGGGGGCGGCCTCGTCCTGACTTTC.

The rearrangement joins TRBV10-2 to TRBJ2-1, with D possibly being TRBD1 (6 bases). Germline assignment: CDR1 WSHSY and CDR2 SAAADI. The CDR3 spans 17 residues. Trimming pared 7 bases from V and 1 base from J, leaving 20 bases between. The CDR3 DNA reads TGCGCCAGCAAGGGGTTCCGGGACACAGAATCCTACAATGAGCAGTTCTTC. This translates into CASKGFRDTESYNEQFF.

The sample holds one count of this clone. V gene TRBV12-5 combines with J gene TRBJ2-6, with 14 bases identical to TRBD2. Trimming removed 3 bases from V and 0 bases from J; junction bases left unmatched: 13. CDR3 size: 22 residues. Looked up from germline, CDR1 is LGHNT and CDR2 is FRNRAP. The CDR3 sequence is CASGFTLGTSGGLGSGANVLTF. CDR3 DNA: TGTGCTAGTGGTTTCACCCTCGGGACTAGCGGGGGTCTTGGCTCTGGGGCCAACGTCCTGACTTTC.